This TCR beta chain emerged from a study of blood T cell repertoires in COVID-19. Study background: There were acute and convalescent COVID-19 samples, and they came from the United States, Italy and Spain. PBMCs, B-cell-depleted T cells, or T cells were the source of the cDNA or gDNA that made up the material.

The study drew participants aged roughly 18 to 89 years from some 25 US areas. Participants' reported clinical history set cohort assignment. This clone was counted many times. The CDR3 totals 16 residues. V shed 0 bases and J 3 bases; nucleotides not matched to a gene: 6. Germline V gene lookup returns CDR1 MNHEY and CDR2 SVGEGT. Clones were read by immunoSEQ multiplex PCR, and TCRdb kept only the in-frame ones, dropping some. The data contain roughly 190,000 clones, around four fifths of them singletons. This clonotype originated in a man aged 40-55 years who had recovered from COVID-19. Sequenced sample: PBMCs or T cells enriched from blood (not recorded which). The chain joins TRBV6-2 or TRBV6-3 to TRBJ2-7, with 9 bases lining up with TRBD2. The CDR3 region has the DNA TGTGCCAGCAGTTACTCGATGCGGGAGGGGAACTACGAGCAGTACTTC. Translating it yields CASSYSMREGNYEQYF.